This TCR beta chain appears in the sequencing data of a study of OX40 agonist ivuxolimab in advanced cancers. This clone showed up just a few times. Sequenced by immunoSEQ multiplex PCR; TCRdb stores in-frame clones only, minus some. The data hold tens of thousands of clones, with around 82% observed a single time. Between the trimmed V and J ends, which lost 4 bases and 7 bases, there was a span of 14 bases. The germline CDR1 and CDR2 sequences are ENHRY and SYGVKD. The CDR3 totals 15 residues. The rearrangement joins TRBV10-3 to TRBJ1-6; D is undetermined. The clonotype comes from an adult with an advanced solid tumor such as melanoma, head and neck, liver or kidney cancer. Sequenced material: CD4+ or CD8+ T cells sorted from blood, taken in a trial of the OX40 agonist ivuxolimab. The chain's CDR3 is CAISAPGGGNSPLHF. In nucleotides, the CDR3 is TGTGCCATCAGTGCCCCCGGAGGAGGGAATTCACCCCTCCACTTT.